Following are 18 T cell receptor beta chains from one sample sequenced in a study of OX40 agonist ivuxolimab in advanced cancers. Using immunoSEQ multiplex PCR, the repertoire was profiled, and TCRdb retains in-frame clones only, with some absent. The data hold roughly 34,000 clones, with over 75% observed a single time. Source: CD4+ or CD8+ T cells sorted from blood, taken in a trial of the OX40 agonist ivuxolimab. All receptors come from an adult with an advanced solid tumor such as melanoma, head and neck, liver or kidney cancer.

The DNA of the CDR3 is TGTGCCAGCAGCTCTAGGGAAGGGACTGAAGCTTTCTTT. It specifies CASSSREGTEAFF. The chain links TRBV9 to TRBJ1-1; D uncertain. Germline CDR1 reads SGDLS; CDR2 reads YYNGEE. The CDR3 loop spans 13 amino acids. V was trimmed by 4 bases and J by 5 bases, leaving 12 bases between them.

The genes are TRBV7-3 and TRBJ1-6; tentative D call: TRBD1 (5 bases). V was clipped by 5 bases and J by 9 bases, with 11 bases between them. The CDR3 sequence is 13 residues long. Germline V gives CDR1 SGHTA, CDR2 FQGTGA. For the CDR3, the DNA is TGTGCCAGCAGCCGGGGGGAGGGTTCACCCCTCCACTTT. Its protein product is CASSRGEGSPLHF.

V gene TRBV5-1 combines with J gene TRBJ2-5; TRBD2 matches at 8 bases. V trimming: 3 bases; J trimming: 1 base; junction bases outside the gene matches: 2. This CDR3 region has 14 residues. CDR1 and CDR2 from the germline V gene are SGHRS and YFSETQ. CDR3 protein: CASSYRGGQETQYF. DNA of the CDR3: TGCGCCAGCAGCTACCGGGGGGGCCAAGAGACCCAGTACTTC.

V and J are TRBV15 and TRBJ2-5, with 7 bases lining up with TRBD2. This CDR3 region has 15 residues. Looked up from germline, CDR1 is LNHNV and CDR2 is YYDKDF (reference sequence). V was pared by 0 bases and J by 3 bases, with 4 bases of the junction left unmatched. The chain's CDR3 is CATSRDIRGEETQYF. As DNA, the CDR3 is TGTGCCACCAGCAGAGATATACGGGGGGAAGAGACCCAGTACTTC.

V gene TRBV25-1 combines with J gene TRBJ1-4; TRBD1 is a possible D gene (5 bases). V was pared by 4 bases and J by 4 bases, with 16 bases between. Germline V lookup: CDR1 MGHDK, CDR2 SYGVNS. The CDR3 sequence is 16 residues long. Here the CDR3 DNA reads TGTGCCAGCAGTGGGTGGGGGTATGGGAGTAATGAAAAACTGTTTTTT. It translates to CASSGWGYGSNEKLFF.

The rearrangement uses TRBV18 and TRBJ1-5, with 8 bases aligning to TRBD1. The CDR3 spans 15 residues. Germline trimming cut 3 bases from V and 6 bases from J; bases unmatched to any gene: 7. The germline gives CDR1 KGHSH, CDR2 LQKENI. CDR3 region: CASSPEPGQGQPQHF. The CDR3 DNA sequence: TGTGCCAGCTCACCGGAACCTGGACAGGGTCAGCCCCAGCATTTT.

This clone has only a few counts. The chain employs TRBV6-5 and TRBJ1-3; unclear D gene. The germline V gene has CDR1 MNHEY and CDR2 SVGAGI. V was cut by 4 bases and J by 4 bases, with 17 bases left in between. The CDR3 is 16 residues long. CDR3 residues: CASSLGALSWGNTIYF. As DNA, the CDR3 is TGTGCCAGCAGTTTAGGTGCATTGAGTTGGGGAAACACCATATATTTT.

This clone came up a few times. The V gene is TRBV29-1, the J gene TRBJ2-7; 13 bases are shared with TRBD2. V dropped 2 bases and J dropped 2; count of bases not matched to a gene: 3. The CDR3 extends over 15 amino acids. Germline CDR1 SQVTM, CDR2 ANQGSEA. The CDR3 loop reads CSVEILAGGPYEQYF. Written as DNA, the CDR3 is TGCAGCGTTGAAATACTAGCGGGGGGGCCCTACGAGCAGTACTTC.

This chain links TRBV7-6 with TRBJ1-2, with D maybe TRBD1 (5 bases). There are 14 residues in the CDR3. Trimming took off 2 bases at V and 6 bases at J, with 13 bases between the two ends. Germline-derived CDR1 and CDR2 are SGHVS and FNYEAQ. The CDR3 here is CASSLRPWGDGYTF. DNA of the CDR3: TGTGCCAGCAGCTTAAGGCCATGGGGGGATGGCTACACCTTC.

This chain links TRBV19 with TRBJ1-2; 8 bases line up with TRBD1. The CDR3 totals 15 residues. With V trimmed by 5 bases and J by 4 bases, 9 bases remained unmatched. CDR1 is LNHDA, CDR2 SQIVND, per germline (reference sequence). As DNA, the CDR3 is TGTGCCAGTAGTTTGACAGGGGCTGGAGGCTATGGCTACACCTTC. Its translation: CASSLTGAGGYGYTF.

The rearrangement uses TRBV10-3 and TRBJ1-5; possibly TRBD1 for D (5 bases). V was trimmed by 2 bases and J by 5 bases, leaving 7 bases between them. Germline V gene data show CDR1 as ENHRY and CDR2 as SYGVKD. CDR3 length: 13 residues. CDR3 sequence (DNA): TGTGCCATCAGTGAGGACAGAGATCAGCCCCAGCATTTT. It specifies CAISEDRDQPQHF.

The J gene is TRBJ2-7, the V gene TRBV5-1, with a weak D call TRBD2 (7 bases). Germline V gene sequence: CDR1 SGHRS, CDR2 YFSETQ. V was pared by 1 base and J by 2 bases, with 10 bases between. The CDR3 consists of 14 residues. Here the CDR3 reads CASSLRGGAYEQYF. The CDR3 DNA reads as TGCGCCAGCAGCTTGAGGGGGGGGGCCTACGAGCAGTACTTC.

The chain carries TRBV6-5 and TRBJ1-6; D might be TRBD1 (5 bases). Trimming removed 6 bases at V and 5 bases at J, with 14 bases between. The germline V gene encodes CDR1 MNHEY and CDR2 SVGAGI. The CDR3 is made up of 15 amino acids. For the CDR3, the DNA is TGTGCCAGCAGCCAGCGGGGGGGTCATAATTCACCCCTCCACTTT. Translating it yields CASSQRGGHNSPLHF.

The chain couples TRBV6-1 to TRBJ2-7; 11 bases fit TRBD2. Germline CDR1 MNHNS, CDR2 SASEGT. The CDR3 runs to 15 residues. The junction had 7 bases not matched to a gene; V was cut back by 4 bases and J by 5 bases. The CDR3 reads CASSGASGGYDEQYF. The CDR3 coding sequence is TGTGCCAGCAGTGGAGCTAGCGGGGGGTACGACGAGCAGTACTTC.

V and J are TRBV9 and TRBJ2-3, with D uncertain. The CDR3 sequence is 19 residues long. V dropped 0 bases and J dropped 6 bases, with 26 bases sitting between them. Germline CDR1 reads SGDLS; CDR2 reads YYNGEE. The CDR3 here is CASSVGHGSGSLTLDTQYF. The CDR3 DNA sequence: TGTGCCAGCAGCGTAGGACATGGTTCGGGCTCGCTAACTCTGGATACGCAGTATTTT.

The genes are TRBV5-4 and TRBJ1-1; D unresolved. This CDR3 is 16 amino acids long. Between the trimmed V and J ends, which lost 1 base and 0 bases, there was a span of 13 bases. Looked up from germline, CDR1 is SGHNT and CDR2 is YYREEE (reference sequence). In DNA, the CDR3 is TGTGCCAGCAGCTTGTCATATCCGGGGATGAACACTGAAGCTTTCTTT. Amino acid sequence: CASSLSYPGMNTEAFF.

This clone was seen a single time. The CDR3 reads CASSESLYSDEQYF. The CDR3 DNA reads as TGCGCCAGCAGTGAGTCCTTGTATAGTGACGAGCAGTACTTC. The chain couples TRBV10-2 to TRBJ2-7, with D hard to call. CDR1 is WSHSY, CDR2 SAAADI, per germline. With 0 bases removed from V and 5 bases from J, the gap between germline ends came to 11 bases. This CDR3 spans 14 amino acids.

The chain links TRBV25-1 to TRBJ1-1; no reliable D call. The CDR3 is made up of 14 amino acids. Trimming removed 7 bases at V and 1 base at J, with 13 bases between. Germline CDR1 is MGHDK and CDR2 is SYGVNS. The CDR3 region has the DNA TGTGCCAGCACCCCCCCTGGACGGAACACTGAAGCTTTCTTT. It is translated as CASTPPGRNTEAFF.